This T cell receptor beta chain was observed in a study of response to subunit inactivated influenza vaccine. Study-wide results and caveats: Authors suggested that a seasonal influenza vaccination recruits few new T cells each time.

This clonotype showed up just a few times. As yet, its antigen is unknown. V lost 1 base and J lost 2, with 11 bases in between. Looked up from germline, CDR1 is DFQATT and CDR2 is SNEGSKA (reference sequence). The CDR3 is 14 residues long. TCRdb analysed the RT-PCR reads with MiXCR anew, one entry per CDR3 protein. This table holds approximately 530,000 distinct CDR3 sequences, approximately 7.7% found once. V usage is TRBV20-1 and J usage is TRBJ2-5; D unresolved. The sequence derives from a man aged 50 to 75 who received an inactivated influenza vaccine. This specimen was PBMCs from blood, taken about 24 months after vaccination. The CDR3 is CSARGVLDQETQYF. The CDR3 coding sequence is TGCAGTGCTAGAGGAGTGTTAGATCAAGAGACCCAGTACTTC.